Listed below are T cell receptor beta chains from one sample, sequenced in a study of blood T cell repertoires in COVID-19. Profiled with immunoSEQ multiplex PCR; TCRdb holds only in-frame clones, not every one. Here the sample spans 150,000 to 200,000 clones, about 75% being singletons. Sequencing was done on a sample of peripheral blood. All receptors come from a woman in her forties or fifties with active or convalescent COVID-19. Each CDR3 is given with its conserved first and last residue.

V gene	J gene	CDR3 protein
TRBV6-2/TRBV6-3	TRBJ2-3	CASSYDRGLPGDTQYF
TRBV6-5	TRBJ1-1	CASSGTGNPIGAFF
TRBV19	TRBJ2-3	CASSTVTRTDTQYF
TRBV12-3/TRBV12-4	TRBJ1-5	CASTLGGGQPQHF
TRBV30	TRBJ1-5	CAWSAMTGAVQPQHF
TRBV5-1	TRBJ2-2	CASSLFPSTGELFF
TRBV7-2	TRBJ2-1	CASSFWASGSYNEQFF
TRBV28	TRBJ1-2	CASSLGRGAADGYTF
TRBV6-2/TRBV6-3	TRBJ2-7	CASSYSSGGATYEQYF
TRBV27	TRBJ2-1	CASSMTSGRADEQFF
TRBV7-9	TRBJ1-6	CASSLGGGRAVADNSPLHF
TRBV7-9	TRBJ2-3	CASSSSGESTDTQYF
TRBV6-5	TRBJ2-7	CASSYYRDYEQYF
TRBV5-1	TRBJ1-1	CASSFGTSNTEAFF
TRBV28	TRBJ1-2	CASSLDKWGTEASGYTF
TRBV7-8	TRBJ2-1	CASSLRTSGGNYNEQFF
TRBV5-6	TRBJ1-2	CASSFPPAGSGGGYTF
TRBV6-5	TRBJ2-1	CASSYGLASYNEQFF
TRBV7-9	TRBJ1-2	CASGREGYGYTF
TRBV4-3	TRBJ2-2	CASSQEVIAGQGARTGELFF
TRBV7-3	TRBJ1-2	CASRDPGQGSYGYTF
TRBV5-4	TRBJ2-5	CASSLGLAGAGETQYF
TRBV7-2	TRBJ1-5	CASSPGAGGNQPQHF
TRBV18	TRBJ1-5	CASSPETESNQPQHF
TRBV30	TRBJ2-1	CAWSVEGAVYNEQFF
TRBV5-1	TRBJ1-2	CASSAGTANYGYTF
TRBV19	TRBJ2-7	CASRPSGGFYEQYF
TRBV30	TRBJ1-1	CAWTRLYADRPVF
TRBV18	TRBJ2-3	CASTTISTDTQYF
TRBV5-8	TRBJ2-3	CASTVLAGVVGTQYF
TRBV5-5	TRBJ1-1	CASSLDVQDTEAFF
TRBV10-3	TRBJ2-1	CAITPGSVDNEQFF
TRBV13	TRBJ2-6	CASSFKARSGANVLTF
TRBV7-2	TRBJ2-5	CASSRTVQETQYF
TRBV4-3	TRBJ2-6	CASSMGQTGSGANVLTF
TRBV6-5	TRBJ2-7	CASRVAGGSSYEQYF
TRBV10-2	TRBJ1-5	CASSDLRVDQPQHF
TRBV28	TRBJ1-2	CATQTGGYGYTF
TRBV7-8	TRBJ2-2	CASSSNRAGNTGELFF
TRBV5-5	TRBJ1-1	CASSLGGRTEAFF
TRBV19	TRBJ1-5	CASSVGTPSNQPQHF
TRBV23-1	TRBJ2-7	CASSQSRDEGEQYF
TRBV28	TRBJ1-5	CASSLLQGSNQPQHF
TRBV30	TRBJ1-2	CAWSLGQQIGYTF
TRBV7-2	TRBJ2-7	CASSLGGLYEQYF
TRBV2	TRBJ2-3	CASSKDSSTDTQYF
TRBV5-6	TRBJ2-7	CASSTLEFSGGAYEQYF
TRBV5-6	TRBJ1-4	CASSLFRGEPTNEKLFF
TRBV19	TRBJ1-5	CASSIFRGGNQPQHF
TRBV3-1/TRBV3-2	TRBJ2-1	CASSQDFVTSAAEQFF
TRBV12-3/TRBV12-4	TRBJ2-2	CASSPTLFGELFF
TRBV6-4	TRBJ1-5	CANPLGYAGGRSCQPQHF
TRBV20-1	TRBJ1-5	CSASPGYLNQPQHF
TRBV6-6	TRBJ2-3	CASSLAGGTDTQYF
TRBV4-2	TRBJ2-1	CASNEREGLNEQFF
TRBV3-1/TRBV3-2	TRBJ1-2	CAVEGAAGYGYTF
TRBV11-2	TRBJ1-1	CASSLAGTQNTEAFF
TRBV7-8	TRBJ1-5	CASSLGGQGHQPQHF
TRBV11-2	TRBJ1-1	CASSLVVGRGTEAFF
TRBV6-5	TRBJ2-7	CASRGQQAYEQYF